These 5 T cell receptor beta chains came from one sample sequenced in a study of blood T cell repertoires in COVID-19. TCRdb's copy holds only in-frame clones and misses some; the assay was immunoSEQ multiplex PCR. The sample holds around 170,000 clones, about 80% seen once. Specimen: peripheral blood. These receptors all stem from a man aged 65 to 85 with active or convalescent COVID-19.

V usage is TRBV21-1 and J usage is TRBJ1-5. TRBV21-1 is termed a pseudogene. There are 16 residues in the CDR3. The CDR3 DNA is TGTGCCAGCAGCAAATCTTCGAGGGTTGGCAATCAGCCCCAGCATTTT. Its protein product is CASSKSSRVGNQPQHF.

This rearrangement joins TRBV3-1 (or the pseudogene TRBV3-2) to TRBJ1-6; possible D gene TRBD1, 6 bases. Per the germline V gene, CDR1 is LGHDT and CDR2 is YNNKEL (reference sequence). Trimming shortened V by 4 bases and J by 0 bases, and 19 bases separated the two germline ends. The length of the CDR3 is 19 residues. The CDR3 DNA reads TGTGCCAGCAGCCGTTCCTACAGGGTAAGTGGCTCCTATAATTCACCCCTCCACTTT. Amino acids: CASSRSYRVSGSYNSPLHF.

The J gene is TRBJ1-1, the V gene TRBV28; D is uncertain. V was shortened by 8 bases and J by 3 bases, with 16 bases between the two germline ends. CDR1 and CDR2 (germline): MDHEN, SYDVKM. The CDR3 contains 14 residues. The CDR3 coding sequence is TGTGCCAGCTTTCATCCGGGGTGGGACACTGAAGCTTTCTTT. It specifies CASFHPGWDTEAFF.

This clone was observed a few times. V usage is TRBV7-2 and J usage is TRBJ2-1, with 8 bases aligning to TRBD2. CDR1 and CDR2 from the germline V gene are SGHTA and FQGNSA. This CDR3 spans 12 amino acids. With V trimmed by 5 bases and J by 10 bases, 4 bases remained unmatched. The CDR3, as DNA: TGTGCCAGCAGCCCCCGGGGGGGCGAGCAGTTCTTC. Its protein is CASSPRGGEQFF.

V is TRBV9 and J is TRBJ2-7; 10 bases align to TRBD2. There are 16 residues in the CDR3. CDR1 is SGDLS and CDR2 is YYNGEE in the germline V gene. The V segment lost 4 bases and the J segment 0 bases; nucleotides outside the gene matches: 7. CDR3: CASSTQGTSVSYEQYF. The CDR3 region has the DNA TGTGCCAGCAGCACCCAAGGGACTAGCGTCTCCTACGAGCAGTACTTC.